This T cell receptor beta chain is from a study of metastatic and nonmetastatic thyroid tumors. TCRdb reanalyzed the PCR reads with MiXCR. The profile shows 20,000 to 25,000 clones, roughly 10% of them singletons. Germline assignment: CDR1 DFQATT and CDR2 SNEGSKA (reference sequence). The J segment lost 0 bases and the V segment lost 0 bases, leaving 8 bases of the junction unmatched. The CDR3 spans 17 residues. Patients underwent thyroid surgery, and none had received any treatment before it. This chain uses TRBV20-1 with TRBJ2-4; 7 bases line up with TRBD1. Sequenced sample: blood. This TCR derives from a female donor with papillary thyroid cancer or a benign thyroid nodule (not recorded which). Some clones in this sample may be carry-over from other donors' samples. CDR3 loop: CSARDALTGRAKNIQYF. The CDR3 DNA is TGCAGTGCTAGAGATGCCCTGACAGGGAGAGCCAAAAACATTCAGTACTTC.